These T cell receptor beta chains were read from a single sample in a study of cytomegalovirus exposure and HLA in healthy donors. The protocol was immunoSEQ multiplex PCR, while the TCRdb copy is restricted to in-frame clones and leaves out a portion. Altogether around 100,000 clones are present, under 85% being singletons, with the ten largest covering approximately 3.8%. The sequenced sample consisted of PBMCs. Receptor source: a man aged 50 or older in good health and CMV-seropositive. Each CDR3 is given with its conserved first and last residue. D genes are given only for firm matches. Not all rows give a size; the values are once, few, many and, for expanded clones, a class.

D	size	V	J	CDR3	DNA
TRBD2	NA	TRBV7-9	TRBJ2-1	CASSWGLAGDEQFF	TGTGCCAGCAGCTGGGGACTAGCGGGAGATGAGCAGTTCTTC
NA	NA	TRBV6-4	TRBJ1-4	CASSVSGGDEKLFF	TGTGCCAGCAGTGTCTCGGGAGGAGATGAAAAACTGTTTTTT
TRBD1	once	TRBV27	TRBJ2-2	CASSSHRGHAGELFF	TGTGCCAGCAGTTCTCACAGGGGGCATGCCGGGGAGCTGTTTTTT
TRBD2	NA	TRBV7-8	TRBJ2-7	CASSHRAGVTYEQYF	TGTGCCAGCAGCCATAGAGCGGGAGTAACCTACGAGCAGTACTTC
NA	NA	TRBV5-1	TRBJ1-1	CASSREGENTEAFF	TGCGCCAGCAGCAGAGAGGGGGAGAACACTGAAGCTTTCTTT
TRBD2	NA	TRBV7-6	TRBJ2-3	CASSFLGLAGGSLSTDTQYF	TGTGCCAGCAGCTTCCTGGGACTAGCGGGAGGGTCGTTGAGCACAGATACGCAGTATTTT
TRBD1	NA	TRBV10-3	TRBJ1-6	CAISTGTAMNNSPLHF	TGTGCCATCAGCACCGGGACAGCGATGAATAATTCACCCCTCCACTTT
TRBD2	few	TRBV12-5	TRBJ2-4	CASGLTSAGLKNIQYF	TGTGCTAGTGGTTTGACTAGCGCCGGGCTCAAAAACATTCAGTACTTC
NA	NA	TRBV5-1	TRBJ1-5	CASSPRGGNQPQHF	TGCGCCAGCAGTCCCAGGGGAGGGAATCAGCCCCAGCATTTT
NA	NA	TRBV30	TRBJ2-3	CAWKRWSTDTQYF	TGTGCCTGGAAACGGTGGTCCACAGATACGCAGTATTTT
NA	NA	TRBV7-9	TRBJ1-5	CASSLQGTDQPQHF	TGTGCCAGCAGCCTACAGGGTACGGATCAGCCCCAGCATTTT
NA	NA	TRBV19	TRBJ2-7	CASSLPGYEQYF	TGTGCCAGTAGTCTACCGGGCTACGAGCAGTACTTC
NA	NA	TRBV30	TRBJ1-5	CAWSTGLSNQPQHF	TGTGCCTGGAGTACGGGACTTAGCAATCAGCCCCAGCATTTT
NA	NA	TRBV9	TRBJ1-2	CASSVAGANYGYTF	TGTGCCAGCAGCGTCGCAGGGGCCAACTATGGCTACACCTTC
TRBD2	NA	TRBV28	TRBJ2-2	CASSLTSGRAGTGELFF	TGTGCCAGCAGTTTAACTAGCGGGAGGGCCGGGACCGGGGAGCTGTTTTTT
NA	NA	TRBV4-2	TRBJ2-1	CASSRDRDFKYNEQFF	TGTGCCAGCAGCCGAGACCGGGACTTCAAATACAATGAGCAGTTCTTC
TRBD2	once	TRBV11-3	TRBJ2-2	CASSPVSGANTGELFF	TGTGCCAGCAGCCCCGTTAGCGGGGCGAACACCGGGGAGCTGTTTTTT
NA	NA	TRBV7-9	TRBJ2-7	CASSPSWGHLTYEQYF	TGTGCCAGCAGCCCCAGTTGGGGGCACCTTACCTACGAGCAGTACTTC
NA	once	TRBV5-4	TRBJ2-5	CASSSGMGLRYQETQYF	TGTGCCAGCAGCTCGGGAATGGGCCTGAGGTACCAAGAGACCCAGTACTTC
NA	once	TRBV11-2	TRBJ2-1	CASSSNPGITVGNEQFF	TGTGCCAGCAGCTCCAACCCCGGGATTACCGTGGGGAATGAGCAGTTCTTC
NA	NA	TRBV28	TRBJ2-6	CASSLGGAGANVLTF	TGTGCCAGCAGTCTAGGGGGTGCTGGGGCCAACGTCCTGACTTTC
NA	NA	TRBV25-1	TRBJ2-3	CASSEYLSGQGTDTQYF	TGTGCCAGCAGTGAATACCTTAGCGGCCAAGGCACAGATACGCAGTATTTT
NA	NA	TRBV19	TRBJ2-1	CASTGTPSYNEQFF	TGTGCCAGTACCGGGACACCTTCTTACAATGAGCAGTTCTTC
TRBD2	NA	TRBV2	TRBJ2-2	CASRPSGRTGELFF	TGTGCCAGCAGGCCTAGCGGGAGAACCGGGGAGCTGTTTTTT
TRBD1	NA	TRBV19	TRBJ1-5	CATSGQGALQPQHF	TGTGCCACCTCGGGACAGGGGGCATTACAGCCCCAGCATTTT
NA	NA	TRBV7-9	TRBJ2-1	CASSFFSLSGEENEQFF	TGTGCCAGCAGCTTCTTCTCGCTCTCGGGAGAAGAGAATGAGCAGTTCTTC
NA	NA	TRBV5-1	TRBJ2-3	CASSLDWAGSTDTQYF	TGCGCCAGCAGCTTGGATTGGGCAGGAAGCACAGATACGCAGTATTTT
NA	NA	TRBV29-1	TRBJ1-5	CSVQAGYNQPQHF	TGCAGCGTCCAAGCCGGTTACAATCAGCCCCAGCATTTT
NA	NA	TRBV28	TRBJ2-2	CASSSEDTGELFF	TGTGCCAGCAGTTCCGAGGACACCGGGGAGCTGTTTTTT
TRBD1	NA	TRBV7-8	TRBJ2-7	CASSTTGTGNHEQYF	TGTGCCAGCAGCACAACCGGGACAGGGAACCACGAGCAGTACTTC
TRBD1	NA	TRBV30	TRBJ1-5	CAWSVTRGNQPQHF	TGTGCCTGGAGTGTGACCAGGGGGAATCAGCCCCAGCATTTT
TRBD2	NA	TRBV4-2	TRBJ2-7	CASSQDAVRSGSNYEQYF	TGTGCCAGCAGCCAAGACGCCGTTAGAAGCGGGAGTAACTACGAGCAGTACTTC
TRBD1	NA	TRBV14	TRBJ1-2	CASSQQTGARPNYGYTF	TGTGCCAGCAGCCAACAGACAGGGGCTCGACCTAACTATGGCTACACCTTC
NA	NA	TRBV5-4	TRBJ2-1	CASSPQWSHEQFF	TGTGCCAGCAGCCCACAGTGGTCCCATGAGCAGTTCTTC
NA	NA	TRBV28	TRBJ2-1	CASSSGGIWFF	TGTGCCAGCAGTTCGGGGGGCATATGGTTCTTC
NA	NA	TRBV28	TRBJ2-4	CASSFGKVTKNIQYF	TGTGCCAGCAGTTTCGGGAAGGTCACCAAAAACATTCAGTACTTC
NA	NA	TRBV18	TRBJ2-1	CASSLSAQGTYNEQFF	TGTGCCAGCTCACTTTCGGCGCAGGGGACCTACAATGAGCAGTTCTTC
NA	few	TRBV27	TRBJ2-7	CASSLWQSHEQYF	TGTGCCAGCAGTTTATGGCAGTCCCACGAGCAGTACTTC
NA	NA	TRBV9	TRBJ2-7	CASSVEQGTYEQYF	TGTGCCAGCAGCGTCGAACAGGGCACCTACGAGCAGTACTTC
TRBD1	NA	TRBV7-3	TRBJ2-2	CASSLKTGTSTGELFF	TGTGCCAGCAGCTTGAAGACAGGGACGAGCACCGGGGAGCTGTTTTTT
NA	NA	TRBV2	TRBJ2-1	CAGSATPQGIRNNEQFF	TGTGCCGGCAGCGCTACACCACAGGGAATTAGAAACAATGAGCAGTTCTTC
NA	NA	TRBV6-5	TRBJ1-1	CASAIQGVTEAFF	TGTGCCAGCGCAATACAAGGGGTCACTGAAGCTTTCTTT
TRBD1	NA	TRBV19	TRBJ1-2	CASSATGVNYGYTF	TGTGCCAGTAGTGCGACAGGGGTGAACTATGGCTACACCTTC
NA	NA	TRBV10-2	TRBJ2-7	CASSVSQNSYEQYF	TGCGCCAGCAGTGTTTCACAGAACTCCTACGAGCAGTACTTC
TRBD1	NA	TRBV25-1	TRBJ1-2	CASSRRGLDYGYTF	TGTGCCAGCAGTCGCAGGGGGTTAGACTATGGCTACACCTTC
NA	NA	TRBV11-3	TRBJ2-1	CASSFNGNEQFF	TGTGCCAGCAGCTTTAACGGCAATGAGCAGTTCTTC